This record concerns one T cell receptor beta chain sequence. This sample is drawn from a study of CD8 T cells in Susac syndrome. Sequencing of TCR beta drew on CD8+ and CD4+ T cells from blood. Negative isolation yielded CD8+ and CD4+ T cells; FACS enriched TEMRA cells. Random hexamers were used to reverse transcribe about 0.5 to 1 ug of RNA. With immunoSEQ multiplex PCR, TCR beta CDR3 was amplified across 54 Vbeta and 13 Jbeta. In TCRdb, the immunoSEQ multiplex PCR reads were re-called with MiXCR into one record per CDR3 protein. The data hold roughly 120,000 distinct CDR3 sequences, with over 85% observed a single time. The length of the CDR3 is 10 residues. V lost 5 bases, J lost 9 bases, and 8 bases lay in between. CDR1 is DFQATT and CDR2 is SNEGSKA in the germline V gene (reference sequence).

The chain uses TRBV20-1 and TRBJ2-1; unclear D gene. Source material: CD4+ T cells from PBMCs. The TCR originated in a human donor in good health. DNA of the CDR3: TGCAGTGCTTCGCCACGTGAGCAGTTCTTC. It yields the protein CSASPREQFF.